The text below deals with one T cell receptor beta chain. Its antigen is unknown. This sample stems from a study of CD8+ T cells in alopecia areata. Study results and limitations: Alopecia totalis/universalis scalp especially showed more expanded CD8+ clones than normal scalp.

Sequencing used cDNA as its template, made by extracting RNA and reverse transcribing it. Profiling relied on immunoSEQ multiplex PCR, and the TCRdb table lists in-frame clones only, not all of them. The repertoire holds 140,000 to 150,000 clones, with more than 55% as singletons. The sample consisted of CD8+ T cells sorted from blood. This clonotype was sampled from a human donor in good health.

The CDR3 protein is CASSFDGSSYEQYF. The CDR3 bases are TGTGCCAGCAGCTTCGATGGTAGCTCCTACGAGCAGTACTTC. The genes are TRBV7-9 and TRBJ2-7, with D uncertain. Deletions cut 3 bases from V and 0 bases from J, with 9 bases between. Germline CDR1 SEHNR, CDR2 FQNEAQ (reference sequence). This CDR3 is built from 14 residues.